This is a list of T cell receptor beta chains from one sample in a study of Graves' ophthalmopathy and Graves' hyperthyroidism. One entry per CDR3 protein, called by TCRdb with MiXCR from the multiplex PCR reads. The table has about 480,000 distinct CDR3 sequences, 13% to 15% seen once; the top ten hold around 9.8%. The sequencing sample was made of blood. Every receptor here comes from a woman aged 30 to 39 with Graves' ophthalmopathy. Each CDR3 is given with its conserved first and last residue. D genes are given only for firm matches. A clone size is listed for some rows: how often the clone was seen (once, few, many), or a class if it is expanded.

d_gene	v_gene	j_gene	abundance	CDR3aa	CDR3nt
NA	TRBV6-1	TRBJ2-7	many	CASTRRGEQYF	TGTGCCAGCACCAGGAGGGGCGAGCAGTACTTC
NA	TRBV9	TRBJ2-2	NA	CASCVRSEPGELFF	TGTGCCAGCTGCGTCAGGAGTGAACCCGGGGAGCTGTTTTTT
NA	TRBV7-9	TRBJ1-1	many	CASSPDRLNTEAFF	TGTGCCAGCAGCCCAGACAGGCTCAACACTGAAGCTTTCTTT
NA	TRBV3-1	TRBJ1-1	NA	CASSQSRGGGGTEAFF	TGTGCCAGCAGCCAAAGTCGGGGAGGGGGTGGCACTGAAGCTTTCTTT
TRBD1	TRBV20-1	TRBJ1-1	many	CSAREVAYTGTDEAFF	TGCAGTGCTAGGGAGGTGGCTTATACCGGGACAGATGAAGCTTTCTTT
NA	TRBV15	TRBJ2-5	many	CATSRVPGETQYF	TGTGCCACCAGCAGAGTCCCGGGAGAGACCCAGTACTTC
TRBD1	TRBV11-1	TRBJ2-7	many	CASSSFDRGGGYEQYF	TGTGCCAGCAGCTCCTTTGACAGGGGAGGCGGGTACGAGCAGTACTTC
NA	TRBV12-3/TRBV12-4	TRBJ2-7	many	CASSFPGRFYEQYF	TGTGCCAGCAGTTTTCCAGGGCGTTTTTACGAGCAGTACTTC
NA	TRBV6-1	TRBJ1-2	NA	CASSDTVGQGENGYTF	TGTGCCAGCAGTGATACGGTGGGGCAGGGAGAGAATGGCTACACCTTC
NA	TRBV2	TRBJ1-1	NA	CASREYRDTQAFF	TGTGCCAGCAGAGAATACAGGGACACGCAAGCTTTCTTT